This TCR beta chain comes out of a study of T-cell reconstitution after alpha-beta-depleted transplantation in children. This clonotype was seen at least ten times. Library preparation (for TCRbeta) was performed with unique molecular identifiers. TCRdb re-called the PCR reads with MiXCR, one entry per CDR3 protein. This table has 200,000 to 250,000 distinct CDR3 sequences, more than 10% appearing once. Per germline, CDR1 SGHRS and CDR2 YFSETQ. Trimming removed 2 bases from V and 1 base from J, with 10 bases in between. CDR3 length: 14 residues. The receptor comes from a human donor who donated a stem cell graft to a child with acute lymphoblastic leukemia. J is TRBJ2-7 and V is TRBV5-1; D possibly uses TRBD1 or TRBD2 (5 bases each). The specimen was PBMCs from the stem cell graft donor, collected from the stem cell graft. The CDR3, as DNA: TGCGCCAGCAGCTTTTCCGGGACGTCCTACGAGCAGTACTTC. Its translation is CASSFSGTSYEQYF.